This record concerns one T cell receptor beta chain sequence. No antigen is known for it. This specimen comes from a study of CXCR3-negative and CXCR3-positive naive CD8 T cells. Whole-study findings and limits: Researchers report CXCR3 expression partially decreased after cryopreservation, with fresh PBMCs used in most assays. Against CXCR3-negative naive cells, CXCR3-positive naive cells showed more hydrophobic TRB CDR3s. Naive CXCR3-positive and CXCR3-negative cells shared TRBV-TRBJ usage; memory cells diverged.

cDNA libraries for TRB were generated by 5' RACE incorporating UMI labels. TCRdb reworked the 5' RACE reads into one entry per CDR3 protein, no DNA. In total, the table holds approximately 120,000 distinct CDR3 sequences. The source of this sequence is a human donor in good health. Some clones in this sample may be carry-over from other donors' samples. The material sequenced was naive CXCR3+ CD8+ T cells from blood. Regarding subset: CD45RO-CCR7+CD27+CD95- naive CD8+ T cells expressing CXCR3 (TNR3+).

The CDR3 sequence is CASSIAGGLSTDTQYF. This chain uses TRBV19 with TRBJ2-3; without DNA, the TCRdb call of TRBD1 cannot be checked. Germline V gene sequence: CDR1 LNHDA, CDR2 SQIVND (reference sequence). The CDR3 runs 16 residues.